The following is a T cell receptor (beta chain) sequence with its context. Its antigen is unidentified. This record comes from a study of shared clonotypes between healthy human individuals. Study as a whole: A couple of women and a few men aged 18 to 49 made up the donors.

Samples underwent the assay at deep level. TCRdb's table, derived via immunoSEQ multiplex PCR, lists solely in-frame clones and lacks some. The sample gives about 2.5 million clones, roughly 92% of which show up once; 0.37% is in the top ten. The CDR3 runs 16 residues. Per the germline V gene, CDR1 is SGHRS and CDR2 is YFSETQ. Between the trimmed V and J ends, which lost 4 bases and 4 bases, there was a span of 18 bases. General observations from the study: Generation probability values for non-shared clonotypes were lower than those for clonotypes shared by all four donors. Clonotype sharing among donors was expected to depend on sequencing depth.

The V and J genes are TRBV5-1 and TRBJ2-1; a weak D match, TRBD1 (6 bases). This TCR was sampled from a man aged 18-30 years in good health. Some clones in this sample may be carry-over from other donors' samples. The sequencing input was naive CD4+ T cells from PBMCs. Regarding subset: CD45RA+ positively selected. CDR3 sequence (DNA): TGCGCCAGCAGCACGACCCGACCGGGGACATACAATGAGCAGTTCTTC. It translates to CASSTTRPGTYNEQFF.